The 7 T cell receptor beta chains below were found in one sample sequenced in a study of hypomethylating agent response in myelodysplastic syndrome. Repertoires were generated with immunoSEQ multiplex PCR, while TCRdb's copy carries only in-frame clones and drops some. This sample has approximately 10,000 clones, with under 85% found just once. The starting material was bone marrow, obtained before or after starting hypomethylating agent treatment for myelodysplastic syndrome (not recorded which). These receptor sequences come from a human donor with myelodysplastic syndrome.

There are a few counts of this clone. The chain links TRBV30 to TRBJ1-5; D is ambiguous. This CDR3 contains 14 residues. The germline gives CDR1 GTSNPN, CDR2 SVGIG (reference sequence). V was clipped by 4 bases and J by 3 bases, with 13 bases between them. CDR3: CAWTPGGFNQPQHF. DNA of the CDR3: TGTGCCTGGACCCCCGGAGGGTTCAATCAGCCCCAGCATTTT.

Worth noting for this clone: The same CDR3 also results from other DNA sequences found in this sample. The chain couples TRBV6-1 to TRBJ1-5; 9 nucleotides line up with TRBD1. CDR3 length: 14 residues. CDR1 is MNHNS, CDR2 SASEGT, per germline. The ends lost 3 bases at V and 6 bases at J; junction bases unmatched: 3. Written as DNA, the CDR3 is TGTGCCAGCAGTGAGACAGGGGGAGGTCAGCCCCAGCATTTT. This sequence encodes CASSETGGGQPQHF.

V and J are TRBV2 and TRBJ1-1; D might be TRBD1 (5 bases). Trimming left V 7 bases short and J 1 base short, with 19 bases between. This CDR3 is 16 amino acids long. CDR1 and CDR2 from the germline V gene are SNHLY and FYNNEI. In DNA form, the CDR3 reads TGTGCCAGCAAACTCGGGCAGGGTGTTTGGAACACTGAAGCTTTCTTT. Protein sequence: CASKLGQGVWNTEAFF.

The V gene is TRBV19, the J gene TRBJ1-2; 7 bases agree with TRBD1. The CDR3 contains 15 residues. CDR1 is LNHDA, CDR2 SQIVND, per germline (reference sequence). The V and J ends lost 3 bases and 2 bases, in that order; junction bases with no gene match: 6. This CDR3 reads CASSISPGGNYGYTF. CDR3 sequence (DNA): TGTGCCAGTAGTATTTCCCCAGGGGGAAACTATGGCTACACCTTC.

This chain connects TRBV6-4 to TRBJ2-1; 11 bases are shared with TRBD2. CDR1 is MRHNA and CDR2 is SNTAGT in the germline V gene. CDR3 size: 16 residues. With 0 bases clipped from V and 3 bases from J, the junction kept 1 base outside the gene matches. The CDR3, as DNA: TGTGCCAGCAGTGACTCTAGCGGGGGGGACTACAATGAGCAGTTCTTC. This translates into CASSDSSGGDYNEQFF.

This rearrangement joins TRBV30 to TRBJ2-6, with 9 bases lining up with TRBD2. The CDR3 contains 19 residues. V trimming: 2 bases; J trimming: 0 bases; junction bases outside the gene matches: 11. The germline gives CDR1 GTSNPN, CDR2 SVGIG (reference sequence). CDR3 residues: CAWSLIVTSGFSGANVLTF. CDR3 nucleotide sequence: TGTGCCTGGAGTTTGATAGTGACTAGCGGTTTCTCTGGGGCCAACGTCCTGACTTTC. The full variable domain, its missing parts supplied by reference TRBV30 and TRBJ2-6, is SQTIHQWPATLVQPVGSPLSLECTVEGTSNPNLYWYRQAAGRGLQLLFYSVGIGQISSEVPQNLSASRPQDRQFILSSKKLLLSDSGFYLCAWSLIVTSGFSGANVLTFGAGSRLTVL.

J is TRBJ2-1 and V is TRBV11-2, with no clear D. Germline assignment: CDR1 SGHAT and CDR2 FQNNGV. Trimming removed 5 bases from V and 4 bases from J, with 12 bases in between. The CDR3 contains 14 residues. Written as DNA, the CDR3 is TGTGCCAGCAGCCCTTGGACGGATTACAATGAGCAGTTCTTC. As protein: CASSPWTDYNEQFF.